Listed below are T cell receptor beta chains from one sample, sequenced in a study of T cells after yellow fever vaccination. MiXCR, applied by TCRdb to the 5' RACE reads, yields one record per CDR3 protein. The sample includes some 400,000 distinct CDR3 sequences, about 17% of them seen just once. This specimen was PBMCs, taken before the yellow fever booster vaccination. The source of these receptors is a man aged 18 to 30 who received the YFV17D yellow fever vaccine. CDR3s include the opening cysteine and the closing phenylalanine or tryptophan. The order of the fields is J gene, V gene, D gene, clone size, CDR3 protein, CDR3 DNA. D genes are given only for firm matches. Size is stated for part of the rows, as once, few or many counts, or as a class when the clone is expanded.

TRBJ1-4 TRBV7-9 TRBD1 NA CASSPGGTGRTTNEKLFF TGTGCCAGCAGCCCAGGGGGGACTGGGAGGACGACTAATGAAAAACTGTTTTTT
TRBJ2-3 TRBV27 NA NA CASSFSSAADTQYF TGTGCCAGCAGTTTTTCGAGTGCCGCAGATACGCAGTATTTT
TRBJ2-7 TRBV7-2 TRBD2 NA CASSSGTSGGSNYEQYF TGTGCCAGCAGCTCGGGGACTAGCGGGGGAAGTAACTACGAGCAGTACTTC
TRBJ2-3 TRBV24-1 NA NA CATASGTVVDTQYF TGTGCCACTGCTTCTGGTACAGTGGTAGATACGCAGTATTTT
TRBJ1-2 TRBV29-1 NA many CSVGTGRYGYTF TGCAGCGTTGGAACAGGGCGGTATGGCTACACCTTC
TRBJ2-7 TRBV7-2 TRBD1 NA CASSPRQGAYEQYF TGTGCCAGCAGCCCAAGACAGGGGGCTTACGAGCAGTACTTC
TRBJ1-5 TRBV20-1 NA few CSARGGRNQPQHF TGCAGTGCTAGAGGGGGCCGGAATCAGCCCCAGCATTTT
TRBJ1-4 TRBV2 NA NA CASSDRTNEKLFF TGTGCCAGCAGTGACCGGACTAATGAAAAACTGTTTTTT
TRBJ2-3 TRBV4-3 TRBD2 NA CASSQDWLAGASTDTQYF TGCGCCAGCAGCCAAGATTGGCTAGCGGGGGCTAGCACAGATACGCAGTATTTT
TRBJ2-3 TRBV12-3/TRBV12-4 NA many CASSFGTDTQYF TGTGCCAGCTCCTTCGGAACAGATACGCAGTATTTT
TRBJ2-3 TRBV6-5 NA many CASSFSAEGDTQYF TGTGCCAGCAGTTTCTCTGCAGAGGGAGATACGCAGTATTTT
TRBJ2-3 TRBV7-2 NA few CASSLLGSGDTQYF TGTGCCAGCAGCTTATTAGGTAGCGGAGATACGCAGTATTTT
TRBJ2-3 TRBV10-3 NA NA CAISDPSTDTQYF TGTGCCATCAGCGACCCTTCAACAGATACGCAGTATTTT
TRBJ1-1 TRBV12-3/TRBV12-4 TRBD1 few CASSFTGGYGTEAFF TGTGCCAGCAGTTTTACAGGGGGCTATGGCACTGAAGCTTTCTTT
TRBJ2-3 TRBV7-9 NA few CASARVTVLADTQYF TGTGCCAGCGCTCGCGTCACCGTTTTGGCAGATACGCAGTATTTT
TRBJ1-1 TRBV4-2 NA few CASSQDPQGTLKAFF TGTGCCAGCAGCCAGGATCCACAGGGTACGTTAAAAGCTTTCTTT
TRBJ2-1 TRBV5-1 NA NA CASSLTGRASSYNEQFF TGCGCCAGCAGCTTGACGGGTCGGGCTAGCTCCTACAATGAGCAGTTCTTC